These 7 T cell receptor beta chains were sequenced from one sample in a study of T cell clonotyping in hematopoietic cell transplantation. The method was immunoSEQ multiplex PCR; TCRdb's version includes in-frame clones alone and lacks a portion of them. The sample lists around 16,000 clones, around 66% occurring once. The specimen comprised PBMCs, sampled 30 days after allogeneic stem cell transplant. All receptors derive from a male patient in his fifties who had an allogeneic stem cell transplant from an unrelated donor, so T cells may come from the graft donor. Some clones in this sample may be carry-over from other donors' samples.

This chain joins TRBV30 and TRBJ1-4; 7 nucleotides agree with TRBD1. CDR3 size: 15 residues. Germline V CDR1 and CDR2: GTSNPN, SVGIG (reference sequence). V gave up 3 bases and J gave up 8 bases; unmatched junction bases: 12. The CDR3 nucleotides are TGTGCCTGGAGCCCTGAAGGGACAGCTATCGAAAAACTGTTTTTT. It yields the protein CAWSPEGTAIEKLFF.

This sequence joins TRBV4-3 and TRBJ1-2; weak D call: TRBD1 (5 bases). This CDR3 region has 14 residues. CDR1 and CDR2 from the germline V gene are LGHNA and YSLEER. V shed 0 bases and J shed 8 bases, with 13 bases lying between them. The DNA of the CDR3 is TGCGCCAGCAGCCAAGATAGGGGTTCCGGCGGCTACACCTTC. This codes for CASSQDRGSGGYTF.

The chain couples TRBV4-1 to TRBJ2-1, with D perhaps given as TRBD1 or TRBD2 (5 bases each). The CDR3 length is 12 residues. V was clipped by 0 bases and J by 9 bases, with 6 bases between them. CDR1 and CDR2 (germline): MGHRA, YSYEKL. For the CDR3, the DNA is TGCGCCAGCAGCCAAGAGAGGGGTGAGCAGTTCTTC. It encodes CASSQERGEQFF.

J is TRBJ2-7 and V is TRBV6-5; 9 positions match TRBD2. Trimming cost V 6 bases and J 1 base; bases outside gene matches: 7. CDR1 is MNHEY and CDR2 is SVGAGI in the germline V gene. CDR3 size: 15 residues. The CDR3 DNA sequence: TGTGCCAGCAGCGCCGGGACTAGCAGGTCCTACGAGCAGTACTTC. It encodes CASSAGTSRSYEQYF.

A note on this clone: One end of the junction fails to match germline, which may point to a read error. The genes are TRBV30 and TRBJ2-5, with 13 bases lining up with TRBD2. The germline V gene has CDR1 GTSNPN and CDR2 SVGIG (reference sequence). The length of the CDR3 is 14 residues. The CDR3 here is CAWTLGLAGEPQYF. The DNA of the CDR3 is TGTGCCTGGACCCTAGGACTAGCGGGAGAGCCCCAGTACTTC.

The genes are TRBV5-5 and TRBJ1-1; 7 bases match TRBD1. This CDR3 has 14 residues. V gave up 8 bases and J gave up 3 bases; unmatched junction bases: 10. CDR1 is SGHKS and CDR2 is YYEKEE in the germline V gene (reference sequence). Here the CDR3 DNA reads TGTGCCAGTCCCAGGGGGGAATGGGACACTGAAGCTTTCTTT. It specifies CASPRGEWDTEAFF.

The chain couples TRBV27 to TRBJ2-1, with 13 bases identical to TRBD2. Germline-derived CDR1 and CDR2 are MNHEY and SMNVEV (reference sequence). V gave up 5 bases and J gave up 6 bases; unmatched junction bases: 4. The CDR3 is made up of 15 amino acids. The chain's CDR3 is CASSPGTSGINEQFF. CDR3 coding DNA: TGTGCCAGCAGTCCCGGGACTAGCGGGATCAATGAGCAGTTCTTC.